The 16 T cell receptor beta chains below were found in one sample sequenced in a study of Graves' ophthalmopathy and Graves' hyperthyroidism (dated by TCRdb to between 2017 and 2018). The listed sequencing device is Illumina HiSeq 2000. For repertoire sequencing, TCR beta CDR3 regions were amplified from RNA transcripts. HTBI primers and the Qiagen OneStep RT-PCR kit were used in a first-round RT-PCR, which was followed by a second-round multiplex PCR, size selection and purification. Using fastp trimming at Q25 and MiXCR clonotype assembly, TCRdb reanalyzed the public sequencing data and kept in-frame beta chains. For every CDR3 protein sequence, its rows merge into one entry that carries the most common genes and DNA. This sample holds a few hundred thousand distinct CDR3 sequences; about a sixth were observed only once. 2.4% of the sample is taken by the ten largest. The specimen sequenced was peripheral blood. The receptor set was obtained from an adult woman with stable Graves' hyperthyroidism.

This clonotype showed up many times. The chain recombines TRBV29-1 with TRBJ2-7; 7 bases match TRBD1. V lost 2 bases and J lost 2; bases outside the gene matches: 9. The CDR3 has 15 residues. Germline CDR1 is SQVTM and CDR2 is ANQGSEA. This chain's CDR3 is CSVELPGQSTYEQYF. The CDR3 DNA reads as TGCAGCGTTGAATTACCGGGACAGAGCACCTACGAGCAGTACTTC.

This rearrangement joins TRBV2 to TRBJ1-2; TRBD1 aligns across 9 bases. Germline CDR1 is SNHLY and CDR2 is FYNNEI. The CDR3 spans 15 residues. V lost 7 bases to trimming and J lost 5 bases; unmatched junction nucleotides: 11. This chain's CDR3 is CASTRSGTGSYGYTF. The CDR3 DNA reads TGTGCCAGCACCCGTTCCGGGACAGGGAGTTATGGCTACACCTTC.

This clonotype was recorded many times. This chain joins TRBV5-1 and TRBJ1-2; D unclear. This CDR3 has 13 residues. V was trimmed by 5 bases and J by 4 bases, leaving 12 bases between them. Germline CDR1 and CDR2: SGHRS and YFSETQ. This CDR3 reads CASSEARSYGYTF. The CDR3 DNA reads TGCGCCAGCAGTGAGGCCAGAAGCTATGGCTACACCTTC.

This clonotype occurred many times. The gene calls are TRBV6-1 and TRBJ1-1, with D possibly TRBD1 on 5 matching bases. V lost 2 bases, J lost 2 bases, and 9 bases lay in between. Looked up from germline, CDR1 is MNHNS and CDR2 is SASEGT. The CDR3 runs to 14 residues. The CDR3 protein is CASSELGLNTEAFF. DNA for the CDR3: TGTGCCAGCAGTGAATTGGGGCTCAACACTGAAGCTTTCTTT.

As for this clonotype: This may come from a read error, since a much larger clone is one base off. The V gene is TRBV7-2, the J gene TRBJ2-7; weak D call: TRBD2 (5 bases). The CDR3 runs to 14 residues. The germline V gene has CDR1 SGHTA and CDR2 FQGNSA. Trimming took off 6 bases at V and 1 base at J, with 13 bases between the two ends. The CDR3 nucleotides are TGTGCCAGCAGTCGGACTGGGGTTTCCTACGAGCAGTACGTC. It is translated as CASSRTGVSYEQYV.

This clonotype was detected many times. V is TRBV4-2 and J is TRBJ2-7; the match to TRBD2 covers 9 bases. The germline V gene has CDR1 LGHNA and CDR2 YNFKEQ. CDR3 length: 15 residues. V shed 0 bases and J 3 bases; nucleotides not matched to a gene: 3. DNA for the CDR3: TGTGCCAGCAGCCAAGAGGGACTAGCTGTCTACGAGCAGTACTTC. Its protein is CASSQEGLAVYEQYF.

Turning to this clonotype: At one end the junction does not follow the germline gene, possibly because of a read error. V gene TRBV28 combines with J gene TRBJ2-7; 8 bases match TRBD1. CDR1 MDHEN and CDR2 SYDVKM come from the germline V gene. The CDR3 covers 14 residues. CDR3 residues: CASCLPTGVLEQYF. CDR3 DNA: TGTGCCAGCTGTTTACCGACAGGGGTCTTAGAGCAGTACTTC.

The chain joins TRBV6-2 or TRBV6-3 to TRBJ1-2, with D perhaps matching TRBD1 (5 bases). Trimming left V 4 bases short and J 4 bases short, with 22 bases between. CDR3 length: 17 amino acids. The germline gives CDR1 MNHEY, CDR2 SVGEGT. CDR3 loop: CASSSKFRTGGSYGYTF. The CDR3 coding sequence is TGTGCCAGCAGTTCTAAATTCCGGACGGGGGGAAGCTATGGCTACACCTTC.

V usage is TRBV6-5 and J usage is TRBJ2-6; no firm D call. CDR3 length: 16 amino acids. Germline loops: CDR1 MNHEY, CDR2 SVGAGI. Deletions cut 4 bases from V and 2 bases from J, with 12 bases between. CDR3 in amino acids: CASSLGLAPGANVLTF. The CDR3 nucleotides are TGTGCCAGCAGTTTGGGCCTTGCCCCTGGGGCCAACGTCCTGACTTTC.

This clonotype has at least ten counts. The chain has TRBV30 and TRBJ1-1; D uncertain. V lost 0 bases and J lost 5, with 10 bases in between. CDR1 and CDR2 from the germline V gene are GTSNPN and SVGIG (reference sequence). This CDR3 spans 13 amino acids. CDR3 sequence: CAWSVSLGTEAFF. Written as DNA, the CDR3 is TGTGCCTGGAGTGTTTCACTGGGAACTGAAGCTTTCTTT. The full variable domain, its missing parts supplied by reference TRBV30 and TRBJ1-1, is SQTIHQWPATLVQPVGSPLSLECTVEGTSNPNLYWYRQAAGRGLQLLFYSVGIGQISSEVPQNLSASRPQDRQFILSSKKLLLSDSGFYLCAWSVSLGTEAFFGQGTRLTVV.

The V gene is TRBV6-1, the J gene TRBJ2-5; 7 positions match TRBD1. The length of the CDR3 is 14 residues. V lost 7 bases and J lost 5; bases outside the gene matches: 10. Per the germline V gene, CDR1 is MNHNS and CDR2 is SASEGT. The CDR3 DNA reads as TGTGCCAGCAAAGACAGGGCCAGAGGGGAGACCCAGTACTTC. Translating it yields CASKDRARGETQYF.

A note on this clonotype: One base away lies a much larger clone, so this may be a sequencing read error. The chain joins TRBV11-1 to TRBJ2-2, with D perhaps matching TRBD2 (5 bases). Germline CDR1 SGHAT, CDR2 FQDESV (reference sequence). The CDR3 totals 17 residues. The CDR3 reads CASSSTSTTVNTGELCF. As DNA, the CDR3 is TGTGCCAGCAGCTCAACGTCGACGACGGTGAACACCGGGGAGCTGTGTTTT.

This clonotype was found a few times. The chain carries TRBV18 and TRBJ1-1, with unresolved D. Germline V gene sequence: CDR1 KGHSH, CDR2 LQKENI. This CDR3 contains 14 residues. V lost 0 bases to trimming and J lost 8 bases, with 13 bases between them. CDR3 amino acids: CASSPPSSTAEAFF. DNA of the CDR3: TGTGCCAGCTCACCACCGAGTTCTACAGCCGAAGCTTTCTTT.

At least ten counts were recorded for this clonotype. The rearrangement links TRBV5-1 to TRBJ1-2, with unresolved D. This CDR3 is 14 amino acids long. Trimming stripped 4 bases from V and 1 base from J, with 11 bases between. Germline-derived CDR1 and CDR2 are SGHRS and YFSETQ. The CDR3 DNA is TGCGCCAGCAGCATCATACCGGGTAACTATGGCTACACCTTC. This encodes CASSIIPGNYGYTF.

With respect to this clonotype: With a much larger clone just one base away, this may be a read error. The chain combines TRBV6-1 with TRBJ2-2; the match to TRBD2 covers 9 bases. The V segment lost 10 bases and the J segment 3 bases; nucleotides outside the gene matches: 12. Germline CDR1 is MNHNS and CDR2 is SASEGT. The CDR3 length is 16 residues. CDR3 bases: TGTGCCACCTCGTGGGCGGGAGGGCCCTACACCGGGGAGCTGTTTTTT. As protein: CATSWAGGPYTGELFF.

The chain employs TRBV4-3 and TRBJ2-7, with TRBD2 as a possible D gene (5 bases). V was trimmed by 4 bases and J by 7 bases, leaving 20 bases between them. The CDR3 is 15 amino acids. Germline lookup yields CDR1 LGHNA and CDR2 YSLEER. CDR3 sequence reads: CASSPHSDWFEEQYF. The CDR3 nucleotides read TGCGCCAGCAGCCCCCATTCGGACTGGTTCGAGGAGCAGTACTTC.